These T cell receptor beta chains were read from a single sample in a study of T-cell reconstitution after alpha-beta-depleted transplantation in children. MiXCR was run by TCRdb on the PCR reads, yielding one entry per CDR3 protein. The table includes 200,000 to 250,000 distinct CDR3 sequences, approximately 9.8% detected once. The input for sequencing was PBMCs from the stem cell graft donor, taken from the stem cell graft. The receptors were gathered from a human donor who donated a stem cell graft to a child with SCID. The CDR3 runs from the conserved cysteine through the conserved F or W. D genes are given only for firm matches. Clone size, where shown, is once, few, many, or a class for clones that have expanded.

D gene,V gene,clone size,J gene,CDR3 protein,CDR3 DNA
.,TRBV10-3,many,TRBJ1-4,CAISATGPKGEKLFF,TGTGCCATCAGTGCTACAGGACCCAAGGGTGAAAAACTGTTTTTT
.,TRBV20-1,many,TRBJ2-5,CSARATDQETQYF,TGCAGTGCTAGAGCGACAGATCAAGAGACCCAGTACTTC
.,TRBV12-3/TRBV12-4,many,TRBJ2-5,CASSSGDGYQETQYF,TGTGCCAGCAGTTCGGGGGACGGCTACCAAGAGACCCAGTACTTC
.,TRBV28,many,TRBJ2-7,CASSADWPRGKQYF,TGTGCCAGCAGTGCGGACTGGCCACGCGGTAAGCAGTACTTC
TRBD2,TRBV20-1,many,TRBJ2-3,CSAPTLGTSGGTDTQYF,TGCAGTGCTCCAACTCTTGGGACTAGCGGGGGCACAGATACGCAGTATTTT
.,TRBV5-1,many,TRBJ1-2,CASSLVAGSDGYTF,TGCGCCAGCAGCTTGGTCGCAGGTAGTGATGGCTACACCTTC
.,TRBV7-6,many,TRBJ1-3,CASSPGPNSGNTIYF,TGTGCCAGCAGCCCCGGGCCGAACTCTGGAAACACCATATATTTT
TRBD2,TRBV20-1,many,TRBJ2-3,CSVPPVAGGPGTDTQYF,TGCAGTGTCCCGCCCGTAGCGGGGGGGCCCGGCACAGATACGCAGTATTTT
.,TRBV5-1,many,TRBJ2-7,CASSFDSQGGSEQYF,TGCGCCAGCAGCTTCGACAGCCAGGGAGGAAGCGAGCAGTACTTC
.,TRBV7-9,many,TRBJ2-1,CASSSPTNSYNEQFF,TGTGCCAGCAGCTCACCGACAAACTCCTACAATGAGCAGTTCTTC
.,TRBV28,many,TRBJ1-4,CASSWGSEKLFF,TGTGCCAGCAGTTGGGGATCCGAAAAACTGTTTTTT
TRBD1,TRBV2,many,TRBJ1-1,CASSDATGATEAFF,TGTGCCAGCAGTGATGCGACAGGGGCCACTGAAGCTTTCTTT
.,TRBV6-1,many,TRBJ2-2,CASSEVEGTWNTGELFF,TGTGCCAGCAGTGAAGTTGAGGGGACATGGAACACCGGGGAGCTGTTTTTT
TRBD1,TRBV5-5,many,TRBJ2-7,CASSLAFGTGGVDYEQYF,TGTGCCAGCAGCTTGGCATTCGGGACAGGGGGTGTCGACTACGAGCAGTACTTC
TRBD2,TRBV7-8,many,TRBJ2-3,CASKASGPYASSTDTQYF,TGTGCCAGCAAGGCTAGCGGGCCATACGCCTCTAGCACAGATACGCAGTATTTT
.,TRBV7-2,many,TRBJ2-7,CASSEEKLRQANYYEQYF,TGTGCCAGCAGCGAGGAAAAACTCCGACAGGCAAATTACTACGAGCAGTACTTC
.,TRBV3-1,many,TRBJ1-5,CASSQDPQPNQPQHF,TGTGCCAGCAGCCAAGATCCACAGCCCAATCAGCCCCAGCATTTT
TRBD1,TRBV5-1,.,TRBJ2-5,CASSFKGAGAEETQYF,TGCGCCAGCAGCTTTAAGGGGGCCGGGGCGGAAGAGACCCAGTACTTC
.,TRBV9,few,TRBJ1-6,CASSVRTGAGYNSPLHF,TGTGCCAGCAGCGTACGAACGGGGGCAGGGTATAATTCACCCCTCCACTTT
TRBD1,TRBV15,many,TRBJ1-3,CATSRDPPRQGSGDTIYF,TGTGCCACCAGCAGAGATCCCCCACGACAGGGGTCGGGGGACACCATATATTTT
.,TRBV5-1,many,TRBJ1-1,CASSLVGGAEAFF,TGCGCCAGCAGCTTGGTTGGGGGTGCTGAAGCTTTCTTT
.,TRBV10-3,many,TRBJ1-6,CAIRGALQESNSPLHF,TGTGCCATCAGGGGGGCCCTACAGGAGTCAAATTCACCCCTCCACTTT
TRBD2,TRBV5-1,many,TRBJ2-1,CASSPAPGLALYEQFF,TGCGCCAGCAGCCCAGCACCGGGACTAGCGCTCTATGAGCAGTTCTTC
TRBD2,TRBV6-1,.,TRBJ2-3,CASSMLLAGTLGTQYF,TGTGCCAGCAGTATGTTACTAGCGGGGACGCTGGGTACGCAGTATTTT
.,TRBV9,many,TRBJ1-1,CASSVGTLMMNTEAFF,TGTGCCAGCAGCGTAGGCACTTTAATGATGAACACTGAAGCTTTCTTT
.,TRBV7-2,many,TRBJ1-2,CASSLGRSRYTF,TGTGCCAGCAGCTTAGGGAGGTCGCGCTACACCTTC
TRBD2,TRBV12-3/TRBV12-4,.,TRBJ2-4,CASSNGLAGGENIQYF,TGTGCCAGCAGCAACGGACTAGCGGGGGGCGAAAACATTCAGTACTTC
.,TRBV7-8,many,TRBJ2-7,CASSLRSGRYEQYF,TGTGCCAGCAGCTTGAGGTCAGGACGCTACGAGCAGTACTTC
.,TRBV7-2,many,TRBJ2-7,CASSSQWGHYEQYF,TGTGCCAGCAGCTCTCAGTGGGGCCACTACGAGCAGTACTTC
.,TRBV5-1,many,TRBJ1-6,CASSILTADNSPLHF,TGCGCCAGCAGCATACTGACCGCGGACAATTCACCCCTCCACTTT
.,TRBV12-1,many,TRBJ2-7,CASSFAPPQQTGSYEQYF,TGTGCCAGCAGCTTTGCCCCACCTCAACAGACAGGCTCCTACGAGCAGTACTTC
.,TRBV20-1,once,TRBJ2-5,CSARHAQGLETQYF,TGCAGTGCGAGGCACGCTCAGGGATTGGAGACCCAGTACTTC
TRBD1,TRBV5-5,many,TRBJ1-6,CASSPTGDSSYNSPLHF,TGTGCCAGCAGCCCTACAGGGGATAGCTCCTATAATTCACCCCTCCACTTT
.,TRBV5-6,.,TRBJ1-1,CASRRGGGTEAFF,TGTGCCAGCAGGCGGGGCGGCGGAACTGAAGCTTTCTTT
TRBD2,TRBV15,many,TRBJ2-3,CATSRAGGATDTQYF,TGTGCCACCAGCAGAGCGGGGGGGGCCACAGATACGCAGTATTTT
.,TRBV30,few,TRBJ1-5,CAWSKGIGYQPQHF,TGTGCCTGGAGTAAGGGTATAGGATATCAGCCCCAGCATTTT
TRBD2,TRBV6-1,many,TRBJ2-3,CATRTSGGDTQYF,TGTGCCACCAGGACTAGCGGGGGTGATACGCAGTATTTT
.,TRBV6-5,many,TRBJ1-5,CATGRGEGNQPQHF,TGTGCCACCGGGAGGGGGGAAGGGAATCAGCCCCAGCATTTT
TRBD2,TRBV5-1,many,TRBJ2-1,CASSLGLASHSNEQFF,TGCGCCAGCAGCTTGGGACTAGCCTCCCATTCTAATGAGCAGTTCTTC
TRBD2,TRBV14,many,TRBJ2-7,CASRGGINPYEQYF,TGTGCCAGCCGGGGAGGGATTAATCCTTACGAGCAGTACTTC
TRBD2,TRBV3-1,many,TRBJ2-5,CASSQEWALAGKQETQYF,TGTGCCAGCAGCCAAGAGTGGGCTCTAGCGGGGAAACAAGAGACCCAGTACTTC
.,TRBV7-9,few,TRBJ1-1,CASSSPLRTGLNTEAFF,TGTGCCAGCAGCTCCCCTCTGCGTACGGGTTTGAACACTGAAGCTTTCTTT
.,TRBV5-1,.,TRBJ2-7,CASSWGQANYEQYF,TGCGCCAGCAGCTGGGGGCAGGCCAACTACGAGCAGTACTTC
.,TRBV14,.,TRBJ2-5,CASSLFGQILQETQYF,TGTGCCAGCAGCCTTTTTGGACAGATCTTACAAGAGACCCAGTACTTC
.,TRBV4-2,many,TRBJ2-2,CASSGGGAHTGELFF,TGTGCCAGCAGCGGCGGGGGCGCACACACCGGGGAGCTGTTTTTT
TRBD1,TRBV6-5,.,TRBJ1-1,CASSNGQGAVTEAFF,TGTGCCAGCAGTAACGGACAGGGGGCGGTCACTGAAGCTTTCTTT
.,TRBV7-9,many,TRBJ1-2,CASSPGPYGYTF,TGTGCCAGCAGCCCGGGACCCTATGGCTACACCTTC